One sample yielded the 8 T cell receptor beta chains listed below, sequenced in a study of metastatic and nonmetastatic thyroid tumors. TCRdb re-clonotyped the PCR reads via MiXCR. The sample shows some 40,000 clones, about 24% of them seen only once. No patient received treatment before thyroid surgery. Sequencing was performed on tumor tissue. The receptor source for this set is a female donor with papillary thyroid cancer or a benign thyroid nodule (not recorded which). Some clones in this sample may be carry-over from other donors' samples.

There are a few counts of this clone. This may arise from a read error, as a much more abundant clone is one base away. This rearrangement joins TRBV10-2 to TRBJ2-4; 8 nucleotides agree with TRBD2. Germline CDR1 and CDR2: WSHSY and SAAADI. The trim removed 6 bases at V and 3 bases at J, leaving 4 bases unmatched. CDR3 size: 14 residues. The DNA of the CDR3 is TGCGCCAGCAGCGCAGCGGGGGACAAAAACATTCAGTACTTC. Translated, it gives CASSAAGDKNIQYF.

This clone was observed many times. The chain has TRBV3-2 and TRBJ2-1. TRBV3-2 is a pseudogene locus. CDR3 size: 16 residues. The CDR3 region has the DNA TGTGCCAGCAGCCAAGTACAATTGAGCTCCTACAATGAGCAGTTCTTC. It specifies CASSQVQLSSYNEQFF.

This clone was detected a few times. This rearrangement joins TRBV27 to TRBJ2-2; D remains unclear. V lost 3 bases to trimming and J lost 4 bases, with 18 bases between them. This CDR3 contains 17 residues. Germline CDR1 MNHEY, CDR2 SMNVEV (reference sequence). Here the CDR3 DNA reads TGTGCCAGCAGTTTTTATTTCTCCCCGCGAGGCACCGGGGAGCTGTTTTTT. Translation gives CASSFYFSPRGTGELFF.

The chain joins TRBV5-1 to TRBJ1-2; 9 nucleotides line up with TRBD1. CDR1 SGHRS and CDR2 YFSETQ come from the germline V gene. This CDR3 contains 13 residues. Trimming removed 4 bases from V and 7 bases from J; junction bases left unmatched: 5. The CDR3, as DNA: TGCGCCAGCAGCCCGGACAGGGGTTTTGGCTACACCTTC. This codes for CASSPDRGFGYTF.

This clone was recorded many times. The chain recombines TRBV4-1 with TRBJ1-5; D gene uncertain. The CDR3 length is 15 residues. Germline-derived CDR1 and CDR2 are MGHRA and YSYEKL. Trimming cost V 0 bases and J 1 base, with 7 bases left between them. DNA of the CDR3: TGCGCCAGCAGCCAAGAGTTCGGGAGCAATCAGCCCCAGCATTTT. Translation gives CASSQEFGSNQPQHF.

This clone has a handful of counts. The rearrangement uses TRBV11-2 and TRBJ2-7, with a weak D call TRBD1 (5 bases). Germline assignment: CDR1 SGHAT and CDR2 FQNNGV. CDR3 size: 14 residues. V was clipped by 4 bases and J by 2 bases, with 12 bases between them. This CDR3 is CASSSTGRAYEQYF. The CDR3 DNA sequence: TGTGCCAGCAGCTCCACAGGAAGGGCCTACGAGCAGTACTTC.

This clone was counted a few times. J is TRBJ2-2 and V is TRBV10-3; maybe TRBD2 (5 bases). The CDR3 spans 15 residues. Per germline, CDR1 ENHRY and CDR2 SYGVKD. V dropped 4 bases and J dropped 0 bases, with 9 bases sitting between them. CDR3 region: CAISAGETNTGELFF. The CDR3 DNA follows: TGTGCCATCAGTGCCGGGGAGACGAACACCGGGGAGCTGTTTTTT.

This clone was seen many times. The V call is TRBV2, the J call TRBJ2-7, with D possibly TRBD1 on 7 matching bases. Germline V gene data show CDR1 as SNHLY and CDR2 as FYNNEI. This CDR3 is built from 15 residues. Trimming shortened V by 0 bases and J by 2 bases, and 11 bases separated the two germline ends. The CDR3 sequence is CASSEAAGGPYEQYF. The CDR3 nucleotides are TGTGCCAGCAGTGAAGCCGCAGGGGGGCCCTACGAGCAGTACTTC.